A single TCR beta chain is shown here with its context. Its target antigen remains unknown. One base away there is no much larger clone; base qualities are not given. The record originates from a study of sequential checkpoint blockade in melanoma (dated by TCRdb to between 2018 and 2020). Broadly, across the study: Using 1:1 randomization, the trial assigned patients either to first-line nivolumab followed by ipilimumab (arm A) or to ipilimumab followed by nivolumab (arm B). Maintenance nivolumab came after both trial sequences.

The immunoSEQ Assay was used to immunosequence TCRbeta CDR3 regions from genomic DNA. Prior to high-throughput sequencing, genomic DNA was amplified by bias-controlled multiplex PCR. As for how the authors treated the data: To quantify the absolute abundance of each unique TCRbeta CDR3 region, the sequences were collapsed and filtered. Clonality, defined as 1 minus Pielou's evenness, was calculated using productive rearrangements only. A previously published method was used to identify clones with significantly greater frequencies in on-treatment samples than in baseline samples. TCRdb mirrors the immuneACCESS table, restricted to in-frame sequences. Some clones are absent from its copies; in checked studies, under half trace to an unresolved V gene, and the reason for the others is unknown. That table furnishes V, J and clone size, whereas the DNA furnished D and trimming. This sample is represented by 4,500 to 5,500 clones; over 70% of them were singletons. The ten most abundant clones make up approximately 25% of the sample.

The germline V gene sets CDR1 to MDHEN and CDR2 to SYDVKM. From the cysteine up to the phenylalanine, the CDR3 has a length of 18 residues. Just CDR3 DNA is preserved here, 54 bases in frame from base 1. Study-level results and caveats: The response-prediction model combining TCR metrics and mutation burden needs validation in larger, independent patient cohorts.

This specimen's treatment or condition label, per the study, means: randomized to nivolumab then ipilimumab (arm A) or the reverse (arm B). None of the patients in the trial had previously been given DNA-damaging chemotherapy. A FACS Aria II flow cytometer was used to sort live CD3+CD8+ cells that were negative for CD19 and CD56 from thawed PBMCs. Samples were obtained from patients with melanoma enrolled in CheckMate 064, a randomized, open-label phase II trial of sequential checkpoint blockade. Leukapheresis was used to collect peripheral blood mononuclear cells, which were then purified with Ficoll-Paque and frozen in human serum with around 10% DMSO. Immediately after sorting, the purity of the sorted blood CD3+CD8+ cells was confirmed to be >95%, and DNA was then extracted.

The sequenced sample was CD8+ T cells sorted from blood (inferred from file names), obtained from a patient given nivolumab and ipilimumab in sequence. Recombination joined TRBV28 with TRBJ2-5; 10 central bases correspond to TRBD1. The J call may be faulty, since TRBJ2-7 better matches the DNA end. The receptor's source is a human donor with melanoma. The CDR3 reads CASSSRDRGSLSSYEQYF. The nucleotide sequence reads as follows: TGTGCCAGCAGTTCCCGGGACAGGGGAAGCCTCAGCTCCTACGAGCAGTACTTC.